This entry lists 24 T cell receptor beta chains sequenced from one sample in a study of blood T cells in healthy people across ages. A second about 7 to 11 cycle PCR used barcoded and J-beta primers. TCRdb independently ran MiXCR on the 5' RACE reads; one entry per CDR3 protein. The data contain under 850,000 distinct CDR3 sequences, around 34% of them singletons. Specimen: blood. The receptor set was obtained from a man in his late teens or twenties in good health.

The CDR3 DNA follows: TGTGCCAGCAGCTCGACTCGGACAGGGAGAGGTGACATTCAGTACTTC. Its protein product is CASSSTRTGRGDIQYF. The gene calls are TRBV7-2 and TRBJ2-4, with TRBD1 identical over 8 bases. This CDR3 comprises 16 residues. V lost 4 bases and J lost 8; bases outside the gene matches: 13. Per germline, CDR1 SGHTA and CDR2 FQGNSA.

At least ten counts were recorded for this clonotype. The V and J genes are TRBV12-3 or TRBV12-4 and TRBJ2-1; a weak D match, TRBD2 (5 bases). V lost 5 bases to trimming and J lost 10 bases, with 15 bases between them. The CDR3 covers 13 residues. The CDR3 region has the DNA TGTGCCAGCAGTATACCCGGGGAGTGGGAGCAGTTCTTC. Translation: CASSIPGEWEQFF.

A note on this clonotype: Since a much larger clone is just one base distant, this may be a read error. The chain is built from TRBV7-2 and TRBJ2-3; D gene uncertain. The germline V gene has CDR1 SGHTA and CDR2 FQGNSA. V shed 1 base and J shed 0 bases, with 11 bases lying between them. The CDR3 runs to 16 residues. In DNA form, the CDR3 reads TGTACCAGCAGCTTAGATGTGGAAGGAAGCACAGATACGCAGTATTTT. It translates to CTSSLDVEGSTDTQYF.

The chain carries TRBV6-5 and TRBJ2-7; 8 bases fit TRBD1. Germline V gene lookup returns CDR1 MNHEY and CDR2 SVGAGI. The trim removed 0 bases at V and 7 bases at J, leaving 11 bases unmatched. The CDR3 is made up of 16 amino acids. CDR3 residues: CASSYSDRAGINEQYF. In nucleotides, the CDR3 is TGTGCCAGCAGTTACTCGGACAGGGCAGGGATAAATGAGCAGTACTTC.

V usage is TRBV24-1 and J usage is TRBJ2-1; a possible D gene is TRBD1 (5 bases). There are 13 residues in the CDR3. Germline loops: CDR1 KGHDR, CDR2 SFDVKD. Trimming left V 5 bases short and J 5 bases short, with 9 bases between. In DNA form, the CDR3 reads TGTGCCACCAGTGTCCAAGGGGACAATGAGCAGTTCTTC. Translation: CATSVQGDNEQFF.

The CDR3 region is CASSGGHFKDEQYF. The CDR3 nucleotides read TGTGCCAGCAGCGGGGGACACTTTAAAGATGAGCAGTACTTC. The rearrangement uses TRBV9 and TRBJ2-7; D is perhaps TRBD1 (6 bases). Germline V CDR1 and CDR2: SGDLS, YYNGEE. V shed 3 bases and J shed 7 bases, with 17 bases lying between them. The CDR3 is made up of 14 amino acids.

The V gene is TRBV9, the J gene TRBJ2-3; D may be TRBD2 (6 bases). The CDR3 runs 15 residues. The V end was cut by 0 bases, the J end by 6 bases, with 14 bases between. CDR1 and CDR2 (germline): SGDLS, YYNGEE. This CDR3 reads CASSVDGGVVDTQYF. In DNA form, the CDR3 reads TGTGCCAGCAGCGTAGACGGGGGTGTTGTGGATACGCAGTATTTT. Drawing the rest from reference TRBV9 and TRBJ2-3, the complete variable domain is DSGVTQTPKHLITATGQRVTLRCSPRSGDLSVYWYQQSLDQGLQFLIQYYNGEERAKGNILERFSAQQFPDLHSELNLSSLELGDSALYFCASSVDGGVVDTQYFGPGTRLTVL.

This clonotype was detected ten times or more. The V call is TRBV10-3, the J call TRBJ1-5, with 11 bases fitting TRBD1. The CDR3 contains 19 residues. V shed 6 bases and J 1 base; nucleotides not matched to a gene: 14. CDR1 and CDR2 (germline): ENHRY, SYGVKD. CDR3 nucleotides: TGTGCCATCAGCGACGTCCGGACAGGGGGCGAATCGAGCAATCAGCCCCAGCATTTT. Protein product: CAISDVRTGGESSNQPQHF.

This clonotype was seen a handful of times. This rearrangement joins TRBV28 to TRBJ1-4, with D perhaps matching TRBD1 (5 bases). This CDR3 is built from 18 residues. V was clipped by 2 bases and J by 1 base, with 17 bases between them. The germline CDR1 and CDR2 sequences are MDHEN and SYDVKM. In nucleotides, the CDR3 is TGTGCCAGCAGTTTAATGCCGCGTGGGGGGAAAACTAATGAAAAACTGTTTTTT. Translating gives CASSLMPRGGKTNEKLFF.

The rearrangement links TRBV28 to TRBJ2-7; D is ambiguous. The CDR3 is made up of 15 amino acids. V was clipped by 5 bases and J by 0 bases, with 14 bases between them. Germline CDR1 MDHEN, CDR2 SYDVKM. CDR3 sequence reads: CASSVDGTISYEQYF. Here the CDR3 DNA reads TGTGCCAGCAGTGTGGACGGAACTATCTCCTACGAGCAGTACTTC.

The chain links TRBV12-3 or TRBV12-4 to TRBJ1-2, with D uncertain. Trimming removed 4 bases from V and 7 bases from J, with 19 bases in between. The CDR3 has 15 amino acids. The CDR3 loop reads CASSYLAGNSLGYTF. CDR3 DNA sequence: TGTGCCAGCAGTTACCTGGCGGGGAACTCCCTTGGCTACACCTTC.

At least ten counts were recorded for this clonotype. This chain links TRBV29-1 with TRBJ2-5; TRBD2 matches at 7 bases. V was clipped by 5 bases and J by 1 base; unmatched bases: 7. Per germline, CDR1 SQVTM and CDR2 ANQGSEA. The CDR3 extends over 14 amino acids. The DNA for the CDR3 is TGCAGCGTTACGACTAGCAGATTCCAAGAGACCCAGTACTTC. Its protein product is CSVTTSRFQETQYF.

This chain connects TRBV7-2 to TRBJ2-3; TRBD1 matches at 7 bases. The CDR3 consists of 14 residues. Germline lookup yields CDR1 SGHTA and CDR2 FQGNSA. V shed 5 bases and J 3 bases; nucleotides not matched to a gene: 5. CDR3 in DNA: TGTGCCAGCAGCCTCCACAGGGGAACAGATACGCAGTATTTT. It translates to CASSLHRGTDTQYF. Using reference TRBV7-2 and TRBJ2-3 for the parts outside the CDR3, the full variable domain is GAGVSQSPSNKVTEKGKDVELRCDPISGHTALYWYRQSLGQGLEFLIYFQGNSAPDKSGLPSDRFSAERTGGSVSTLTIQRTQQEDSAVYLCASSLHRGTDTQYFGPGTRLTVL.

J is TRBJ2-6 and V is TRBV12-3 or TRBV12-4, with 8 bases that match TRBD1. This CDR3 contains 20 residues. With 4 bases clipped from V and 4 bases from J, the junction kept 18 bases outside the gene matches. The chain's CDR3 is CASSSDPGQGNSQGANVLTF. DNA for the CDR3: TGTGCCAGCAGTTCGGACCCAGGACAGGGCAACTCCCAAGGGGCCAACGTCCTGACTTTC.

With respect to this clonotype: The germline gene is not matched at one end of the junction; a read error may be the cause. This chain connects TRBV4-2 to TRBJ1-6; D is possibly TRBD1 (6 bases). From germline, CDR1 is LGHNA and CDR2 YNFKEQ. This CDR3 region has 15 residues. The CDR3 DNA reads as TGTGTCAGCAGCCAAGAGTACCAGGGGCATTCACCCCTCCACTTT. Amino acid sequence: CVSSQEYQGHSPLHF.

This clonotype is a singleton in its sample. Being one base from a much bigger clone, this may be a read error. CDR3 residues: CASSKQRGTNTEAFF. CDR3 DNA: TGTGCCAGCAGTAAGCAGCGGGGGACAAACACTGAAGCTTTCTTT. The V gene is TRBV25-1, the J gene TRBJ1-1, with D tentatively TRBD1 (6 bases). CDR3 length: 15 amino acids. V shed 5 bases and J shed 2 bases, with 15 bases lying between them. Per germline, CDR1 MGHDK and CDR2 SYGVNS.

The J gene is TRBJ2-2, the V gene TRBV29-1; no firm D call. The CDR3 sequence is 12 residues long. The ends were cut back, 6 bases at V and 4 bases at J, with 9 bases in the middle. The V gene's germline CDR1 is SQVTM and CDR2 ANQGSEA. CDR3 DNA sequence: TGCAGCGTGGACGCACCCACCGGGGAGCTGTTTTTT. Residues: CSVDAPTGELFF.

This clonotype appeared many times. The chain combines TRBV7-9 with TRBJ2-3; 8 nucleotides line up with TRBD2. Germline lookup yields CDR1 SEHNR and CDR2 FQNEAQ (reference sequence). The junction had 10 bases not matched to a gene; V was cut back by 0 bases and J by 2 bases. The CDR3 totals 18 residues. CDR3 in amino acids: CASSLARVGGGTTDTQYF. The CDR3 region has the DNA TGTGCCAGCAGCTTAGCGCGAGTAGGCGGGGGGACCACAGATACGCAGTATTTT. Combining the CDR3 with reference TRBV7-9 and TRBJ2-3 gives the whole variable domain DTGVSQNPRHKITKRGQNVTFRCDPISEHNRLYWYRQTLGQGPEFLTYFQNEAQLEKSRLLSDRFSAERPKGSFSTLEIQRTEQGDSAMYLCASSLARVGGGTTDTQYFGPGTRLTVL.

This clonotype came up many times. This sequence joins TRBV20-1 and TRBJ1-2; D is perhaps TRBD1 (6 bases). Germline CDR1 is DFQATT and CDR2 is SNEGSKA (reference sequence). CDR3 length: 15 residues. The V gene lost 6 bases and the J gene lost 0 bases, with 17 bases spanning the gap. CDR3 in DNA: TGCAGTGCCCGGGACAACCCCCGAGCTAACTATGGCTACACCTTC. This gives the protein CSARDNPRANYGYTF.

In its sample, this clonotype was seen a few times. The CDR3 nucleotides are TGCAGTGCTATTCCCCGAGACAGGGCATACAATGAGCAGTTCTTC. This encodes CSAIPRDRAYNEQFF. This chain connects TRBV20-1 to TRBJ2-1; 7 nucleotides agree with TRBD1. J was trimmed by 4 bases and V by 4 bases; bases with no gene match: 10. CDR3 length: 15 residues. Germline CDR1 reads DFQATT; CDR2 reads SNEGSKA (reference sequence).

This clonotype appeared a few times. This chain links TRBV7-9 with TRBJ1-1, with D possibly matching TRBD1 (5 bases). Germline-derived CDR1 and CDR2 are SEHNR and FQNEAQ (reference sequence). The ends were cut back, 2 bases at V and 6 bases at J, with 19 bases in the middle. The CDR3 sequence is 16 residues long. Here the CDR3 DNA reads TGTGCCAGCAGCTTACGTGGTTCAGGGAAGATCGCTGAAGCTTTCTTT. This gives the protein CASSLRGSGKIAEAFF.

This clonotype appeared a few times. This chain joins TRBV7-9 and TRBJ1-2; D unresolved. This CDR3 is 15 amino acids long. CDR1 is SEHNR, CDR2 FQNEAQ, per germline (reference sequence). V shed 0 bases and J shed 6 bases, with 14 bases lying between them. CDR3 sequence reads: CASSLAGPHRDGYTF. The CDR3 DNA follows: TGTGCCAGCAGCTTAGCAGGGCCCCACCGTGATGGCTACACCTTC.

This clonotype occurred many times. The chain uses TRBV20-1 and TRBJ1-2, with 11 bases that match TRBD1. CDR1 DFQATT and CDR2 SNEGSKA come from the germline V gene (reference sequence). The CDR3 is 16 amino acids. With V trimmed by 0 bases and J by 4 bases, 7 bases remained unmatched. In DNA form, the CDR3 reads TGCAGTGCTAGAGACGTACGTGGGACAGGGGGCTATGGCTACACCTTC. It encodes CSARDVRGTGGYGYTF.

Only a few counts were recorded for this clonotype. The chain employs TRBV5-1 and TRBJ2-1; the match to TRBD2 covers 14 bases. V trimming: 5 bases; J trimming: 10 bases; junction bases outside the gene matches: 8. Germline-derived CDR1 and CDR2 are SGHRS and YFSETQ. The CDR3 runs 15 residues. This CDR3 is CASSLTSGGAGEQFF. DNA for the CDR3: TGCGCCAGCAGTCTGACTAGCGGGGGGGCCGGCGAGCAGTTCTTC.